The 3 T cell receptor beta chains below were found in one sample sequenced in a study of blood T cell repertoires in COVID-19. TCRdb's table, derived via immunoSEQ multiplex PCR, lists solely in-frame clones and lacks some. The table lists approximately 130,000 clones, approximately 85% of them singletons, with 4.3% in the top ten. Sequencing was carried out using peripheral blood. These receptors came from a human donor in a cohort sampled during active COVID-19.

The chain carries TRBV18 and TRBJ1-6, with 9 nucleotides matching TRBD1. There are 16 residues in the CDR3. V lost 2 bases and J lost 6; bases outside the gene matches: 5. Germline V gives CDR1 KGHSH, CDR2 LQKENI. The CDR3 here is CASSPGTGLINSPLHF. The CDR3 coding sequence is TGTGCCAGCTCACCAGGGACAGGGCTGATTAATTCACCCCTCCACTTT.

The J gene is TRBJ1-2, the V gene TRBV6-5; D is possibly TRBD1 (6 bases). The CDR3 has 14 residues. V lost 4 bases to trimming and J lost 3 bases, with 12 bases between them. Looked up from germline, CDR1 is MNHEY and CDR2 is SVGAGI. CDR3 sequence: CASSLVQGDYGYTF. The CDR3 bases are TGTGCCAGCAGTTTGGTACAGGGTGACTATGGCTACACCTTC.

With regard to this clone: One end of the junction varies from germline; a read error may be responsible. CDR3 loop: CASSLGQPNGQFF. The CDR3 DNA reads TGTGCCAGCAGTCTCGGACAGCCAAATGGGCAGTTCTTC. The rearrangement links TRBV7-2 to TRBJ2-1; D perhaps matches TRBD1 (6 bases). The germline gives CDR1 SGHTA, CDR2 FQGNSA. The CDR3 consists of 13 residues.